Listed here are 23 T cell receptor beta chains from one sample, sequenced in a study of blood T cells in healthy people across ages. A second PCR, run for roughly 7 to 11 cycles, used a sample-barcoded 5' primer plus a J-beta primer mix. TCRdb itself ran the 5' RACE reads through MiXCR, one entry per CDR3 protein. This table has hundreds of thousands of distinct CDR3 sequences, around 30% appearing once. The sample consisted of blood. The receptors come from a woman in her sixties or seventies in good health.

This clonotype came up a few times. The chain couples TRBV4-2 to TRBJ2-2; D not resolved. CDR3 length: 17 amino acids. Looked up from germline, CDR1 is LGHNA and CDR2 is YNFKEQ. Trimming pared 0 bases from V and 0 bases from J, leaving 11 bases between. The CDR3, as DNA: TGTGCCAGCAGCCAAGAGAACCCTAGGGCGAACACCGGGGAGCTGTTTTTT. Translating gives CASSQENPRANTGELFF.

The rearrangement joins TRBV7-8 to TRBJ1-5; D is possibly TRBD1 (5 bases). The CDR3 runs 14 residues. V was cut by 5 bases and J by 2 bases, with 10 bases left in between. Germline CDR1 and CDR2: SGHVS and FQNEAQ. CDR3 protein: CASSPRVGNQPQHF. CDR3 DNA sequence: TGTGCCAGCAGCCCCAGGGTAGGCAATCAGCCCCAGCATTTT.

There are a few counts of this clonotype. V gene TRBV12-3 or TRBV12-4 combines with J gene TRBJ2-5; TRBD2 is a possible D gene (6 bases). The CDR3 is 15 residues long. Trimming left V 5 bases short and J 7 bases short, with 20 bases between. The chain's CDR3 is CASSLGGLTSRTQYF. The CDR3 region has the DNA TGTGCCAGCAGTCTCGGGGGACTCACGAGTCGGACCCAGTACTTC.

V usage is TRBV3-1 and J usage is TRBJ1-2; maybe TRBD1 (6 bases). This CDR3 is built from 14 residues. Between the trimmed V and J ends, which lost 1 base and 8 bases, there was a span of 14 bases. From germline, CDR1 is LGHDT and CDR2 YNNKEL (reference sequence). CDR3 amino acids: CASSQGTGPRGYTF. The CDR3 bases are TGTGCCAGCAGCCAAGGAACAGGGCCGCGAGGCTACACCTTC.

V is TRBV21-1 and J is TRBJ1-2; TRBD1 reflects the table's D call only, with no check against the DNA. TRBV21-1 corresponds to a pseudogene. This CDR3 is built from 17 residues. The CDR3 loop is CASSIRTGRQGNYGYTF. The CDR3 nucleotides are TGTGCCAGCAGCATTCGGACAGGGCGCCAGGGTAACTATGGCTACACCTTC.

The chain joins TRBV20-1 to TRBJ2-1, with 8 bases lining up with TRBD2. The CDR3 sequence is 16 residues long. Germline CDR1 is DFQATT and CDR2 is SNEGSKA (reference sequence). Germline trimming cut 0 bases from V and 6 bases from J; bases unmatched to any gene: 10. The CDR3 DNA follows: TGCAGTGCTAGAGATTTGGGGGGAGCGGGAGTCAATGAGCAGTTCTTC. Protein product: CSARDLGGAGVNEQFF.

This clonotype came up a few times. The chain has TRBV5-1 and TRBJ2-1, with 10 bases fitting TRBD1. This CDR3 spans 17 amino acids. V was pared by 2 bases and J by 5 bases, with 10 bases of the junction left unmatched. CDR1 is SGHRS and CDR2 is YFSETQ in the germline V gene. The CDR3 bases are TGCGCCAGCAGCTTTGGAACCCGGGACAGGGGAAACAATGAGCAGTTCTTC. This encodes CASSFGTRDRGNNEQFF. Supplemented by reference TRBV5-1 and TRBJ2-1, the full variable domain reads KAGVTQTPRYLIKTRGQQVTLSCSPISGHRSVSWYQQTPGQGLQFLFEYFSETQRNKGNFPGRFSGRQFSNSRSEMNVSTLELGDSALYLCASSFGTRDRGNNEQFFGPGTRLTVL.

The chain carries TRBV28 and TRBJ2-7; weak D call: TRBD2 (5 bases). Germline V gene lookup returns CDR1 MDHEN and CDR2 SYDVKM. Trimming stripped 7 bases from V and 0 bases from J, with 19 bases between. CDR3 length equals 16 residues. The CDR3 sequence: CASTKIGRGYSYEQYF. The CDR3 DNA is TGTGCCAGCACCAAAATCGGTCGCGGGTACTCCTACGAGCAGTACTTC.

V usage is TRBV29-1 and J usage is TRBJ2-3; 7 bases are shared with TRBD2. Unmatched junction bases numbered 9, after V lost 7 bases and J lost 2 bases. CDR1 SQVTM and CDR2 ANQGSEA come from the germline V gene. This CDR3 is 14 amino acids long. The CDR3 reads CSASRGGYTDTQYF. The CDR3 DNA follows: TGCAGCGCCTCTAGGGGAGGGTACACAGATACGCAGTATTTT.

In this sample, this clonotype turned up a few times. The chain is built from TRBV15 and TRBJ2-7; D uncertain. The germline gives CDR1 LNHNV, CDR2 YYDKDF (reference sequence). Trimming removed 0 bases from V and 3 bases from J, with 6 bases in between. The CDR3 loop spans 13 amino acids. The CDR3 DNA sequence: TGTGCCACCAGCAGAGATATAGACTACGAGCAGTACTTC. Residues: CATSRDIDYEQYF.

The V and J genes are TRBV28 and TRBJ2-3; D is ambiguous. Trimming removed 6 bases from V and 2 bases from J, with 15 bases in between. There are 15 residues in the CDR3. CDR1 is MDHEN and CDR2 is SYDVKM in the germline V gene. CDR3 sequence (DNA): TGTGCCAGCAGCCCGGACGCCTATTACACAGATACGCAGTATTTT. Residues: CASSPDAYYTDTQYF.

The chain combines TRBV9 with TRBJ2-5, with TRBD1 identical over 11 bases. With 0 bases clipped from V and 4 bases from J, the junction kept 5 bases outside the gene matches. Germline lookup yields CDR1 SGDLS and CDR2 YYNGEE. This CDR3 is 16 amino acids long. The CDR3: CASSVEGQGDRETQYF. For the CDR3, the DNA is TGTGCCAGCAGCGTAGAGGGACAGGGGGATAGAGAGACCCAGTACTTC.

This clonotype has a handful of counts. V usage is TRBV29-1 and J usage is TRBJ2-5; D remains ambiguous. This CDR3 contains 10 residues. Per the germline V gene, CDR1 is SQVTM and CDR2 is ANQGSEA. V lost 6 bases to trimming and J lost 3 bases, with 5 bases between them. The CDR3: CSVEKETQYF. DNA for the CDR3: TGCAGCGTCGAAAAAGAGACCCAGTACTTC. Based on the CDR3 plus reference TRBV29-1 and TRBJ2-5, the full variable domain is SAVISQKPSRDICQRGTSLTIQCQVDSQVTMMFWYRQQPGQSLTLIATANQGSEATYESGFVIDKFPISRPNLTFSTLTVSNMSPEDSSIYLCSVEKETQYFGPGTRLLVL.

This clonotype was observed at least ten times. This chain connects TRBV5-6 to TRBJ2-7; TRBD1 or TRBD2 may be the D gene (5 bases each). V lost 1 base and J 3 bases, leaving 14 bases between the germline ends. Germline V gene data show CDR1 as SGHDT and CDR2 as YYEEEE. The CDR3 length is 15 residues. The CDR3 reads CASSLRPGASYEQYF. In nucleotides, the CDR3 is TGTGCCAGCAGCTTGAGGCCCGGGGCGAGCTACGAGCAGTACTTC. The full variable domain, its missing parts supplied by reference TRBV5-6 and TRBJ2-7, is DAGVTQSPTHLIKTRGQQVTLRCSPKSGHDTVSWYQQALGQGPQFIFQYYEEEERQRGNFPDRFSGHQFPNYSSELNVNALLLGDSALYLCASSLRPGASYEQYFGPGTRLTVT.

The table lists this clonotype with a count of one. The rearrangement links TRBV20-1 to TRBJ1-1, with D possibly being TRBD1 (6 bases). Germline CDR1 DFQATT, CDR2 SNEGSKA (reference sequence). This CDR3 comprises 13 residues. The germline V and J ends were trimmed by 6 bases and 4 bases, with 15 bases remaining between them. The CDR3 region has the DNA TGCAGTGCCAAGAGGGGGTCGAGCACTGAAGCTTTCTTT. This gives the protein CSAKRGSSTEAFF.

This clonotype was detected a few times. This chain connects TRBV6-5 to TRBJ1-5, with 9 bases matching TRBD1. Germline CDR1 is MNHEY and CDR2 is SVGAGI. With V trimmed by 4 bases and J by 7 bases, 11 bases remained unmatched. The CDR3 spans 16 residues. CDR3 nucleotide sequence: TGTGCCAGCAGTTCTCGGGGACAGGGTGTGAGCCAGCCCCAGCATTTT. The encoded protein is CASSSRGQGVSQPQHF.

This clonotype came up a few times. This rearrangement joins TRBV5-1 to TRBJ2-5, with 7 bases that match TRBD2. The V gene end was trimmed by 3 bases and the J gene end by 3 bases; junction bases not matched to a gene: 8. Germline CDR1 and CDR2: SGHRS and YFSETQ. The CDR3 consists of 15 residues. CDR3: CASSSGGRGKETQYF. The CDR3 bases are TGCGCCAGCAGCTCAGGCGGGAGAGGTAAAGAGACCCAGTACTTC.

The table lists this clonotype with a few counts. The chain uses TRBV7-2 and TRBJ2-5; TRBD2 aligns across 8 bases. The CDR3 has 14 residues. Per the germline V gene, CDR1 is SGHTA and CDR2 is FQGNSA. After removal of 1 base from V and 7 bases from J, the junction contained 5 bases not matched to a gene. CDR3 sequence reads: CASSLESGSGTQYF. The CDR3 DNA is TGTGCCAGCAGCTTAGAGAGCGGGAGCGGGACCCAGTACTTC.

This clonotype was recorded a few times. The V and J genes are TRBV28 and TRBJ2-7; D unresolved. CDR3 length: 12 residues. CDR1 and CDR2 (germline): MDHEN, SYDVKM. V gave up 7 bases and J gave up 3 bases, with 10 bases separating them. CDR3 sequence reads: CASNQGRYEQYF. In DNA form, the CDR3 reads TGTGCCAGCAATCAAGGCCGCTACGAGCAGTACTTC.

Points on this clonotype: A read error may explain this, as a much larger clone is one base away. The chain is built from TRBV7-2 and TRBJ2-5; no definite D call. There are 14 residues in the CDR3. Deletions cut 4 bases from V and 5 bases from J, with 14 bases between. Germline lookup yields CDR1 SGHTA and CDR2 FQGNSA. CDR3: CASSSVSFRETQYF. Written as DNA, the CDR3 is TGTGCCAGCAGCTCCGTGTCGTTCCGGGAGACCCAGTACTTC.

This clonotype was seen ten or more times. The genes are TRBV29-1 and TRBJ2-3; TRBD1 matches at 7 bases. CDR3 length: 14 residues. CDR1 SQVTM and CDR2 ANQGSEA come from the germline V gene. V shed 4 bases and J 4 bases; nucleotides not matched to a gene: 8. CDR3 protein: CSVVGRQGADTQYF. The CDR3 DNA is TGCAGCGTTGTAGGCCGGCAGGGGGCAGATACGCAGTATTTT.

This clonotype was observed a few times. The chain employs TRBV7-2 and TRBJ2-7; TRBD2 agrees at 8 bases. The J segment lost 7 bases and the V segment lost 2 bases, leaving 10 bases of the junction unmatched. The CDR3 has 15 residues. Looked up from germline, CDR1 is SGHTA and CDR2 is FQGNSA. CDR3 nucleotides: TGTGCCAGCAGCTTAAGGTCGGGAGGGCCGGGAGAGCAGTACTTC. Protein product: CASSLRSGGPGEQYF.

This chain links TRBV11-2 with TRBJ2-5, with 10 bases that match TRBD2. The CDR3 is 16 residues long. Germline CDR1 is SGHAT and CDR2 is FQNNGV. V was pared by 5 bases and J by 4 bases, with 10 bases of the junction left unmatched. CDR3 nucleotide sequence: TGTGCCAGCAGCCCGCGGGCTAGCGGGAGTCGAGAGACCCAGTACTTC. Translating gives CASSPRASGSRETQYF.